The 15 T cell receptor beta chains listed next were all sequenced from one sample in a study of T cell changes during pregnancy in multiple sclerosis. Assay: immunoSEQ multiplex PCR; the TCRdb copy retains only in-frame clones and omits some. The table has approximately 20,000 clones, roughly nine tenths seen once. Sequences were derived from CD8+ T cells from peripheral blood mononuclear cells, sampled in the second trimester of pregnancy. The source of these receptors is a female donor in good health, enrolled as a control in a pregnancy study.

V and J are TRBV2 and TRBJ2-3; possible D gene TRBD2, 7 bases. Germline values: CDR1 SNHLY, CDR2 FYNNEI. The V and J ends lost 9 bases and 0 bases respectively, with 22 bases between them. This CDR3 is 17 amino acids long. In DNA, the CDR3 is TGTGCCAGATCGAAGGGGCAGGGGACTACTAGCACAGATACGCAGTATTTT. Protein sequence: CARSKGQGTTSTDTQYF.

The genes are TRBV5-6 and TRBJ2-1; D is perhaps TRBD1 (5 bases). V was cut by 6 bases and J by 5 bases, with 18 bases left in between. This CDR3 region has 15 residues. CDR1 is SGHDT and CDR2 is YYEEEE in the germline V gene. The CDR3, as DNA: TGTGCCAGCACTCATGGGGCCGTACCGAACAATGAGCAGTTCTTC. Encoded protein: CASTHGAVPNNEQFF.

The chain combines TRBV7-6 with TRBJ2-7, with 7 bases fitting TRBD2. The CDR3 covers 14 residues. CDR1 SGHVS and CDR2 FNYEAQ come from the germline V gene. V gave up 3 bases and J gave up 4 bases; unmatched junction bases: 6. CDR3 DNA sequence: TGTGCCAGCAGCTTGAACACGGGGGGATACGAGCAGTACTTC. Amino acid sequence: CASSLNTGGYEQYF.

The V and J genes are TRBV9 and TRBJ1-1, with 10 bases that match TRBD1. The V gene end was trimmed by 3 bases and the J gene end by 3 bases; junction bases not matched to a gene: 5. In germline, CDR1 is SGDLS, CDR2 YYNGEE. The CDR3 extends over 15 amino acids. CDR3 DNA sequence: TGTGCCAGCAGCGGGGGACAGGGGACGGACACTGAAGCTTTCTTT. This gives the protein CASSGGQGTDTEAFF.

This clone occurred a few times. CDR3 DNA sequence: TGTGCCAGCAGCCAAGGCATCAGCGGGCGCTATGGCTCCTACGAGCAGTACTTC. Protein product: CASSQGISGRYGSYEQYF. The chain combines TRBV14 with TRBJ2-7; weak D call: TRBD2 (6 bases). Germline loops: CDR1 SGHDN, CDR2 FVKESK. V was pared by 1 base and J by 0 bases, with 19 bases between. The CDR3 spans 18 residues.

This chain connects TRBV5-4 to TRBJ2-2; TRBD2 matches 8 bases. Germline-derived CDR1 and CDR2 are SGHNT and YYREEE (reference sequence). V lost 2 bases to trimming and J lost 6 bases; unmatched junction nucleotides: 6. CDR3 length: 15 amino acids. CDR3 protein: CASSFSGGPAGELFF. Here the CDR3 DNA reads TGTGCCAGCAGCTTCTCGGGGGGGCCGGCCGGGGAGCTGTTTTTT.

The CDR3 coding sequence is TGTGCCAGCAGCTTAACAGGTTTTCGTCGTAATGAGCAGTTCTTC. It yields the protein CASSLTGFRRNEQFF. The chain is built from TRBV7-2 and TRBJ2-1; a possible D gene is TRBD1 (5 bases). The CDR3 is made up of 15 amino acids. CDR1 is SGHTA, CDR2 FQGNSA, per germline. The ends were cut back, 2 bases at V and 7 bases at J, with 15 bases in the middle.

V and J are TRBV7-6 and TRBJ2-1, with 8 positions matching TRBD2. The V gene end was trimmed by 3 bases and the J gene end by 8 bases; junction bases not matched to a gene: 15. The CDR3 is 17 residues long. The germline V gene has CDR1 SGHVS and CDR2 FNYEAQ. The DNA of the CDR3 is TGTGCCAGCAGCTTCCCTAGCGGACAAACCGGGGGGGATGAGCAGTTCTTC. The encoded protein is CASSFPSGQTGGDEQFF. The variable domain in full, completed from reference TRBV7-6 and TRBJ2-1, reads GAGVSQSPRYKVTKRGQDVALRCDPISGHVSLYWYRQALGQGPEFLTYFNYEAQQDKSGLPNDRFSAERPEGSISTLTIQRTEQRDSAMYRCASSFPSGQTGGDEQFFGPGTRLTVL.

The rearrangement uses TRBV13 and TRBJ2-1; D perhaps matches TRBD1 (6 bases). The CDR3 covers 17 residues. Trimming took off 4 bases at V and 0 bases at J, with 16 bases between the two ends. The germline V gene has CDR1 PRHDT and CDR2 FYEKMQ (reference sequence). The CDR3 loop reads CASSYPRGRTSYNEQFF. The CDR3 DNA is TGTGCCAGCAGCTATCCTAGGGGGAGAACCTCCTACAATGAGCAGTTCTTC.

The J gene is TRBJ2-1, the V gene TRBV18; TRBD2 agrees at 10 bases. This CDR3 is built from 17 residues. Trimming at V came to 2 bases and at J to 0 bases, leaving 4 bases not matched to a gene. The germline V gene has CDR1 KGHSH and CDR2 LQKENI. DNA of the CDR3: TGTGCCAGCTCACCAGGACTAGCGGACAGCTCCTACAATGAGCAGTTCTTC. Its translation is CASSPGLADSSYNEQFF.

The V gene is TRBV4-2, the J gene TRBJ2-2; 13 bases agree with TRBD2. Germline CDR1 LGHNA, CDR2 YNFKEQ. The CDR3 extends over 17 amino acids. The junction had 8 bases not matched to a gene; V was cut back by 3 bases and J by 7 bases. CDR3 bases: TGTGCCAGCAGCCACCTCGGACTAGCGGGGGAAGTCGGGGAGCTGTTTTTT. Its protein is CASSHLGLAGEVGELFF.

The chain joins TRBV12-5 to TRBJ1-5; D gene uncertain. CDR3 length: 11 amino acids. Trimming shortened V by 5 bases and J by 4 bases, and 3 bases separated the two germline ends. The germline gives CDR1 LGHNT, CDR2 FRNRAP. In DNA, the CDR3 is TGTGCTAGTGGTCAAAATCAGCCCCAGCATTTT. It codes for CASGQNQPQHF.

This chain joins TRBV2 and TRBJ1-5, with D possibly being TRBD1 (5 bases). Trimming removed 2 bases from V and 0 bases from J, with 11 bases in between. This CDR3 spans 16 amino acids. Looked up from germline, CDR1 is SNHLY and CDR2 is FYNNEI. Here the CDR3 DNA reads TGTGCCAGCAGTGAAATGGACACCTATAGCAATCAGCCCCAGCATTTT. Translated: CASSEMDTYSNQPQHF.

This chain links TRBV9 with TRBJ2-1, with D possibly being TRBD2 (6 bases). Germline CDR1 SGDLS, CDR2 YYNGEE. The germline V and J ends were trimmed by 3 bases and 8 bases, with 12 bases remaining between them. The CDR3 contains 13 residues. The CDR3: CASSALAPHEQFF. Written as DNA, the CDR3 is TGTGCCAGCAGCGCCCTAGCGCCCCATGAGCAGTTCTTC.

The chain has TRBV29-1 and TRBJ2-5, with a weak D call TRBD2 (6 bases). Between the trimmed V and J ends, which lost 4 bases and 5 bases, there was a span of 14 bases. This CDR3 spans 13 amino acids. CDR1 SQVTM and CDR2 ANQGSEA come from the germline V gene. The CDR3 region has the DNA TGCAGCGTTGTAGGTGAGGGGAGGGAGACCCAGTACTTC. Translation: CSVVGEGRETQYF.